The 30 T cell receptor beta chains reported below all come from one sample, sequenced in a study of blood T cell repertoires in COVID-19 (dated by TCRdb to 2018 to 2020). Receptors were amplified or captured by the immunoSEQ multiplex PCR assay. TCRdb's version of the immuneACCESS table is confined to in-frame rearrangements and falls short of the full clone set. An unresolved V gene accounts for under half of the shortfall where checked; the remainder is of unknown origin. The sample table contains approximately 300,000 clones; only one count was recorded for roughly 90% of them. The biggest ten clones account for just under 9.5% of the sample. Sequencing was performed on PBMCs or T cells enriched from blood (not recorded which). These receptors originate from a woman aged 25 to 39 who had recovered from COVID-19.

The V gene is TRBV27, the J gene TRBJ2-7, with D possibly matching TRBD1 (6 bases). Germline CDR1 is MNHEY and CDR2 is SMNVEV (reference sequence). The germline V and J ends were trimmed by 7 bases and 4 bases, with 17 bases remaining between them. The CDR3 length is 14 residues. The chain's CDR3 is CASISLGTPYEQYF. The CDR3 nucleotides read TGTGCCAGCATTTCCCTAGGGACACCTTACGAGCAGTACTTC.

This clone was observed a handful of times. The CDR3 region has the DNA TGTGCCAGCAGACAGAACACCGGGGAGCTGTTTTTT. Protein: CASRQNTGELFF. V is TRBV2 and J is TRBJ2-2; D remains ambiguous. The CDR3 has 12 residues. Trimming took 6 bases from V and 1 from J, leaving 3 bases between them. The germline gives CDR1 SNHLY, CDR2 FYNNEI.

The CDR3 is CASSMFSVVNTGELFF. As DNA, the CDR3 is TGTGCCAGTAGTATGTTCTCGGTAGTCAACACCGGGGAGCTGTTTTTT. V is TRBV19 and J is TRBJ2-2; D remains ambiguous. In germline, CDR1 is LNHDA, CDR2 SQIVND (reference sequence). Trimming took 3 bases from V and 2 from J, leaving 13 bases between them. This CDR3 region has 16 residues.

The CDR3 loop reads CASRPPGQPTYEQYF. In nucleotides, the CDR3 is TGTGCCAGCAGACCCCCGGGACAGCCTACCTACGAGCAGTACTTC. The rearrangement links TRBV6-5 to TRBJ2-7; 7 bases map to TRBD1. With V trimmed by 6 bases and J by 2 bases, 10 bases remained unmatched. Per germline, CDR1 MNHEY and CDR2 SVGAGI. The CDR3 consists of 15 residues.

The chain joins TRBV11-2 to TRBJ2-7; a possible D gene is TRBD2 (6 bases). V was pared by 3 bases and J by 3 bases, with 15 bases between. This CDR3 has 15 amino acids. Germline CDR1 reads SGHAT; CDR2 reads FQNNGV. CDR3 in amino acids: CASSLGRLDLYEQYF. CDR3 bases: TGTGCCAGCAGCTTGGGTCGACTAGATCTCTACGAGCAGTACTTC.

The V and J genes are TRBV30 and TRBJ2-1, with a possible D match to TRBD2 (6 bases). Germline V gene lookup returns CDR1 GTSNPN and CDR2 SVGIG (reference sequence). The CDR3 contains 13 residues. Deletions cut 2 bases from V and 10 bases from J, with 15 bases between. The CDR3 protein is CAWSNAGGDEQFF. The CDR3, as DNA: TGTGCCTGGAGTAATGCTGGCGGGGACGAGCAGTTCTTC.

The V and J genes are TRBV30 and TRBJ1-1, with D tentatively TRBD1 (6 bases). CDR1 is GTSNPN and CDR2 is SVGIG in the germline V gene (reference sequence). Trimming removed 4 bases from V and 4 bases from J, with 19 bases in between. The CDR3 sequence is 15 residues long. CDR3 sequence reads: CAWNRNRATGTEAFF. Here the CDR3 DNA reads TGTGCCTGGAACAGAAACAGGGCTACGGGCACTGAAGCTTTCTTT. The complete variable domain, with remaining parts taken from reference TRBV30 and TRBJ1-1, reads SQTIHQWPATLVQPVGSPLSLECTVEGTSNPNLYWYRQAAGRGLQLLFYSVGIGQISSEVPQNLSASRPQDRQFILSSKKLLLSDSGFYLCAWNRNRATGTEAFFGQGTRLTVV.

The chain joins TRBV4-3 to TRBJ1-5; D unresolved. V lost 0 bases and J lost 5, with 5 bases in between. CDR3 length: 13 amino acids. Per germline, CDR1 LGHNA and CDR2 YSLEER. CDR3 DNA: TGCGCCAGCAGCCAAGATACTGATCAGCCCCAGCATTTT. It is translated as CASSQDTDQPQHF.

The rearrangement uses TRBV4-1 and TRBJ2-5; the D gene is possibly TRBD2 (5 bases). CDR1 is MGHRA and CDR2 is YSYEKL in the germline V gene. The CDR3 spans 16 residues. The ends were cut back, 3 bases at V and 5 bases at J, with 19 bases in the middle. The CDR3 DNA sequence: TGCGCCAGCAGCCAGGGGATCGGGATCTCCTGGGAGACCCAGTACTTC. Translating gives CASSQGIGISWETQYF.

The chain has TRBV27 and TRBJ2-1; maybe TRBD2 (6 bases). The germline V and J ends were trimmed by 3 bases and 0 bases, with 21 bases remaining between them. Germline V gene data show CDR1 as MNHEY and CDR2 as SMNVEV (reference sequence). There are 19 residues in the CDR3. In DNA, the CDR3 is TGTGCCAGCAGTTTCTTCGGACTAACCTACCGAAGCTCCTACAATGAGCAGTTCTTC. This translates into CASSFFGLTYRSSYNEQFF.

The rearrangement uses TRBV20-1 and TRBJ2-7; D ambiguous. Trimming removed 6 bases at V and 3 bases at J, with 9 bases between. Germline CDR1 DFQATT, CDR2 SNEGSKA (reference sequence). This CDR3 comprises 11 residues. The CDR3 reads CSAERSYEQYF. As DNA, the CDR3 is TGCAGTGCCGAACGGAGCTACGAGCAGTACTTC.

This clone was counted once. The chain has TRBV5-6 and TRBJ2-7, with D perhaps TRBD1 (6 bases). V dropped 3 bases and J dropped 4 bases, with 20 bases sitting between them. CDR1 is SGHDT, CDR2 YYEEEE, per germline. This CDR3 is built from 16 residues. In nucleotides, the CDR3 is TGTGCCAGCAGCTCTGTTACCCAGGGGTTGCGATACGAGCAGTACTTC. This encodes CASSSVTQGLRYEQYF.

J is TRBJ2-1 and V is TRBV2; 9 bases map to TRBD2. CDR1 SNHLY and CDR2 FYNNEI come from the germline V gene. CDR3 length: 18 amino acids. J lost 10 bases, V lost 3 bases, and 19 bases had no gene match. DNA for the CDR3: TGTGCCAGCAGTGAGCGGACAGCAGCAAGTTGGGCGGGAGGGGAGCAGTTCTTC. Amino acid sequence: CASSERTAASWAGGEQFF. The full variable domain, rest sourced from reference TRBV2 and TRBJ2-1, is EPEVTQTPSHQVTQMGQEVILRCVPISNHLYFYWYRQILGQKVEFLVSFYNNEISEKSEIFDDQFSVERPDGSNFTLKIRSTKLEDSAMYFCASSERTAASWAGGEQFFGPGTRLTVL.

This clone was recorded once. Here the CDR3 reads CASSSTRTGAQPQHF. In DNA form, the CDR3 reads TGTGCCAGCAGTTCGACCCGGACAGGGGCCCAGCCCCAGCATTTT. This chain connects TRBV6-2 or TRBV6-3 to TRBJ1-5; TRBD1 matches 9 bases. Germline V lookup: CDR1 MNHEY, CDR2 SVGEGT. The ends lost 4 bases at V and 7 bases at J; junction bases unmatched: 8. The CDR3 runs to 15 residues.

CDR3 coding DNA: TGTGCCAGCAGCTTAGACCGGAGCTCCTATAATTCACCCCTCCACTTT. Amino acids: CASSLDRSSYNSPLHF. This rearrangement joins TRBV11-1 to TRBJ1-6; D ambiguous. From germline, CDR1 is SGHAT and CDR2 FQDESV (reference sequence). V lost 1 base and J lost 0, with 7 bases in between. This CDR3 comprises 16 residues.

The chain is built from TRBV7-9 and TRBJ2-3; 9 bases line up with TRBD2. The CDR3 totals 15 residues. V shed 3 bases and J 4 bases; nucleotides not matched to a gene: 5. Germline-derived CDR1 and CDR2 are SEHNR and FQNEAQ (reference sequence). The CDR3 protein is CASSFSSGNADTQYF. The DNA for the CDR3 is TGTGCCAGCAGCTTTTCTAGCGGGAACGCAGATACGCAGTATTTT.

The chain combines TRBV5-1 with TRBJ2-7; D is ambiguous. Deletions cut 0 bases from V and 1 base from J, with 5 bases between. In germline, CDR1 is SGHRS, CDR2 YFSETQ. The CDR3 is 13 residues long. CDR3 amino acids: CASSLALSYEQYF. The CDR3 bases are TGCGCCAGCAGCTTGGCCCTGTCCTACGAGCAGTACTTC.

J is TRBJ2-3 and V is TRBV27; 8 bases are shared with TRBD2. The J segment lost 2 bases and the V segment lost 0 bases, leaving 7 bases of the junction unmatched. Germline loops: CDR1 MNHEY, CDR2 SMNVEV (reference sequence). The CDR3 spans 17 residues. This CDR3 is CASSLSIRLATTDTQYF. CDR3 coding DNA: TGTGCCAGCAGTTTATCGATCCGACTAGCGACCACAGATACGCAGTATTTT.

This chain uses TRBV5-5 with TRBJ1-5; 8 positions match TRBD1. This CDR3 has 14 amino acids. Trimming took 6 bases from V and 2 from J; bases not matched to a gene: 4. The germline gives CDR1 SGHKS, CDR2 YYEKEE (reference sequence). As DNA, the CDR3 is TGTGCCAGCAACCCGGGACAGGGCAATCAGCCCCAGCATTTT. It codes for CASNPGQGNQPQHF.

In DNA, the CDR3 is TGTGCCAGCACTCAGGGGTCTTTGGGACATGACGGTGAAAAACTGTTTTTT. It specifies CASTQGSLGHDGEKLFF. J is TRBJ1-4 and V is TRBV28, with D tentatively TRBD1 (6 bases). The CDR3 runs 17 residues. Per the germline V gene, CDR1 is MDHEN and CDR2 is SYDVKM. V was cut by 7 bases and J by 7 bases, with 25 bases left in between.

The rearrangement joins TRBV18 to TRBJ2-1, with 12 bases identical to TRBD2. The CDR3 contains 19 residues. Germline CDR1 KGHSH, CDR2 LQKENI. V lost 3 bases and J lost 4; bases outside the gene matches: 13. CDR3 protein: CASSPYRLGTSGLYNEQFF. The CDR3 nucleotides read TGTGCCAGCTCACCTTATCGTCTCGGGACTAGCGGGCTTTACAATGAGCAGTTCTTC.

The genes are TRBV7-9 and TRBJ1-1; 8 bases fit TRBD1. With 0 bases clipped from V and 3 bases from J, the junction kept 12 bases outside the gene matches. The CDR3 loop spans 18 amino acids. CDR1 is SEHNR and CDR2 is FQNEAQ in the germline V gene (reference sequence). CDR3 bases: TGTGCCAGCAGCTTAGCGGGAACAGGGGGTGGGATGGACACTGAAGCTTTCTTT. Translated: CASSLAGTGGGMDTEAFF.

The chain recombines TRBV28 with TRBJ2-5, with D uncertain. Trimming took 3 bases from V and 7 from J, leaving 6 bases between them. This CDR3 region has 11 residues. Germline loops: CDR1 MDHEN, CDR2 SYDVKM. CDR3 DNA sequence: TGTGCCAGCAGTTTTACAAGGACCCAGTACTTC. It specifies CASSFTRTQYF.

The genes are TRBV19 and TRBJ1-2, with TRBD1 identical over 8 bases. The J segment lost 8 bases and the V segment lost 5 bases, leaving 13 bases of the junction unmatched. Germline assignment: CDR1 LNHDA and CDR2 SQIVND (reference sequence). The CDR3 is 15 amino acids. The CDR3 protein is CASSPRDRIDRGYTF. The DNA of the CDR3 is TGTGCCAGTAGTCCTCGGGACAGGATTGATAGGGGCTACACCTTC.

The chain joins TRBV5-6 to TRBJ2-1; D might be TRBD2 (6 bases). The CDR3 is 14 amino acids. Trimming pared 5 bases from V and 1 base from J, leaving 10 bases between. From germline, CDR1 is SGHDT and CDR2 YYEEEE. The CDR3 coding sequence is TGTGCCAGCAGTGAACTAGCATCCTACAATGAGCAGTTCTTC. Protein product: CASSELASYNEQFF.

The chain carries TRBV19 and TRBJ1-2; maybe TRBD1 (5 bases). Germline-derived CDR1 and CDR2 are LNHDA and SQIVND (reference sequence). The V end lost 9 bases, the J end lost 0 bases, and 23 bases lay between the germline ends. The CDR3 extends over 17 amino acids. CDR3 residues: CASRTHQRTHPNYGYTF. CDR3 coding DNA: TGTGCCAGCCGCACGCACCAGAGGACACATCCTAACTATGGCTACACCTTC.

V and J are TRBV6-5 and TRBJ1-5; the D gene is possibly TRBD1 (6 bases). V lost 10 bases, J lost 7 bases, and 17 bases lay in between. CDR3 length: 13 residues. Germline CDR1 reads MNHEY; CDR2 reads SVGAGI. Written as DNA, the CDR3 is TGTGCCACCTTTATGGGGGCATGGCAGCCCCAGCATTTT. Amino acids: CATFMGAWQPQHF.

This rearrangement joins TRBV28 to TRBJ1-4; possibly TRBD1 for D (6 bases). Trimming stripped 4 bases from V and 5 bases from J, with 14 bases between. Germline V gene data show CDR1 as MDHEN and CDR2 as SYDVKM. The CDR3 loop spans 15 amino acids. CDR3 region: CASSSSQGGNEKLFF. The CDR3 DNA reads as TGTGCCAGCAGTTCATCACAGGGTGGGAATGAAAAACTGTTTTTT.

The chain links TRBV3-1 (or the pseudogene TRBV3-2) to TRBJ2-7, with TRBD1 as a possible D gene (6 bases). The CDR3 consists of 11 residues. V shed 11 bases and J shed 4 bases, with 12 bases lying between them. CDR1 and CDR2 (germline): LGHDT, YNNKEL (reference sequence). The CDR3 nucleotides read TGTGCCTCTAAACAGGGATACGAGCAGTACTTC. This gives the protein CASKQGYEQYF.

This rearrangement joins TRBV6-5 to TRBJ2-1; TRBD2 matches 8 bases. CDR1 MNHEY and CDR2 SVGAGI come from the germline V gene. V lost 4 bases to trimming and J lost 6 bases; unmatched junction nucleotides: 8. The CDR3 runs 15 residues. The CDR3 sequence: CASSSGLAAANEQFF. DNA for the CDR3: TGTGCCAGCAGTTCTGGACTAGCAGCAGCCAATGAGCAGTTCTTC.